This T cell receptor beta chain was sequenced in a study of CXCR3-negative and CXCR3-positive naive CD8 T cells. Across the whole study: With about 1.5 +/- 0.3 million reads per library, the TRB reads numbered around 140 million in total.

As regards this clonotype: As yet, its antigen is unknown.

Whole-study findings and limits: In cryopreserved cells, CXCR3 expression partially decreased, and fresh PBMCs were used in most assays. Comparably high diversity was seen in both naive subsets, and much lower diversity in memory CD8+ cells.

Each TRB cDNA library was prepared by 5' RACE (with UMI labels). TCRdb reprocessed the 5' RACE reads, with one entry per CDR3 protein and no DNA. The sample table includes 100,000 or so distinct CDR3 sequences. The CDR3 length is 17 residues. CDR1 is SQVTM, CDR2 ANQGSEA, per germline. The material sequenced was naive CXCR3- CD8+ T cells from blood. Subset: CD45RO-CCR7+CD27+CD95- naive CD8+ T cells lacking CXCR3 (TNR3-). The chain recombines TRBV29-1 with TRBJ2-6; no DNA is available, so the TRBD1 call from TCRdb remains unchecked. This TCR derives from a human donor in good health. Some clones in this sample may be carry-over from other donors' samples. The CDR3 sequence is CSVEAPGESSGANVLTF.